This TCR beta chain was sequenced during a study of post-analysis software for immune sequencing data. A remark on this clonotype: The antigen is undetermined.

Sequencing libraries made from TCR beta cDNA carried unique molecular identifiers. TCRdb itself ran the PCR reads through MiXCR, one entry per CDR3 protein. The sample contains about 620,000 distinct CDR3 sequences, roughly 46% of which appear only once. Notes on the study in general: By F measure, samples from a shared preparation batch strongly co-clustered. Controls' normalized Chao1 diversity significantly exceeded that of multiple sclerosis patients.

The TCR sequence derives from a girl aged 10 to 17 with multiple sclerosis. The sequenced material came from blood.

CDR3 region: CASSLNQGTEAFF. CDR3 sequence (DNA): TGTGCCAGCAGTTTAAATCAGGGAACTGAAGCTTTCTTT. The chain has TRBV12-3 or TRBV12-4 and TRBJ1-1; D possibly corresponds to TRBD1 (5 bases). This CDR3 contains 13 residues. V was trimmed by 2 bases and J by 5 bases, leaving 9 bases between them.